The 17 T cell receptor beta chains in this list originate from one sample, sequenced in a study of cytotoxic CD8 clonotypes in ibrutinib-treated CLL (dated by TCRdb to about 2021). The library was made by the immunoSEQ multiplex PCR assay. TCRdb took this table from immuneACCESS and kept in-frame rearrangements with V and J called. Such tables lack part of the clones; where checked against another copy, unresolved V genes explain under half of the gap, and the rest is unexplained. For this sample the table gives some 50,000 clones, of which 50% to 65% were detected only once. The ten largest account for less than 30% of the sample. The time point label on this specimen signifies: approximately 25 months on ibrutinib. The specimen was PBMCs, collected after 24 months of ibrutinib treatment. Receptor source: a human donor with chronic lymphocytic leukemia.

The V call is TRBV11-2, the J call TRBJ1-2; 7 bases are a match to TRBD1. The V gene end was trimmed by 5 bases and the J gene end by 5 bases; junction bases not matched to a gene: 11. CDR3 length: 15 amino acids. Germline assignment: CDR1 SGHAT and CDR2 FQNNGV. CDR3 region: CASSRGPEQGYGYTF. Here the CDR3 DNA reads TGTGCCAGCAGCCGGGGCCCGGAACAGGGGTATGGCTACACCTTC.

The CDR3 reads CASTPGGQPQHF. CDR3 in DNA: TGTGCCAGCACCCCGGGGGGGCAGCCCCAGCATTTT. V gene TRBV6-1 combines with J gene TRBJ1-5; weak D call: TRBD1 (5 bases). The CDR3 runs 12 residues. V gave up 7 bases and J gave up 7 bases, with 11 bases separating them. Germline V gene sequence: CDR1 MNHNS, CDR2 SASEGT.

The V call is TRBV5-6, the J call TRBJ2-3, with TRBD1 identical over 9 bases. Germline-derived CDR1 and CDR2 are SGHDT and YYEEEE. Germline trimming cut 0 bases from V and 3 bases from J; bases unmatched to any gene: 2. The CDR3 is 15 amino acids. The CDR3 nucleotides read TGTGCCAGCAGCTTGGTGGGACAGGGTACAGATACGCAGTATTTT. Residues: CASSLVGQGTDTQYF. Together with reference TRBV5-6 and TRBJ2-3, the CDR3 gives the full variable domain: DAGVTQSPTHLIKTRGQQVTLRCSPKSGHDTVSWYQQALGQGPQFIFQYYEEEERQRGNFPDRFSGHQFPNYSSELNVNALLLGDSALYLCASSLVGQGTDTQYFGPGTRLTVL.

The chain has TRBV5-1 and TRBJ1-3, with a tentative D call TRBD1 (6 bases). The CDR3 has 15 amino acids. Trimming took 0 bases from V and 2 from J, leaving 9 bases between them. Germline V gene data show CDR1 as SGHRS and CDR2 as YFSETQ. CDR3 in DNA: TGCGCCAGCAGCTTGGGTCAGGGGACTGGAAACACCATATATTTT. Protein: CASSLGQGTGNTIYF.

Only one count was recorded for this clone. The chain uses TRBV5-1 and TRBJ1-2, with 12 bases identical to TRBD1. This CDR3 spans 15 amino acids. Germline lookup yields CDR1 SGHRS and CDR2 YFSETQ. V shed 5 bases, J shed 4 bases, and the junction held 6 bases outside the gene matches. CDR3 sequence (DNA): TGCGCCAGCAGGGGACAGGGGGCGTCTTCCTATGGCTACACCTTC. This codes for CASRGQGASSYGYTF. The variable domain in full, completed from reference TRBV5-1 and TRBJ1-2, reads KAGVTQTPRYLIKTRGQQVTLSCSPISGHRSVSWYQQTPGQGLQFLFEYFSETQRNKGNFPGRFSGRQFSNSRSEMNVSTLELGDSALYLCASRGQGASSYGYTFGSGTRLTVV.

The chain couples TRBV7-9 to TRBJ1-3; D remains ambiguous. The CDR3 is made up of 13 amino acids. In germline, CDR1 is SEHNR, CDR2 FQNEAQ (reference sequence). The ends were cut back, 1 base at V and 4 bases at J, with 5 bases in the middle. CDR3 residues: CASSLVVGNTIYF. In nucleotides, the CDR3 is TGTGCCAGCAGCTTAGTTGTCGGAAACACCATATATTTT.

The chain recombines TRBV15 with TRBJ2-7, with D maybe TRBD1 (6 bases). CDR1 and CDR2 from the germline V gene are LNHNV and YYDKDF (reference sequence). CDR3 length: 14 residues. The V end was cut by 4 bases, the J end by 3 bases, with 13 bases between. The chain's CDR3 is CATSNRDKNYEQYF. CDR3 coding DNA: TGTGCCACCAGCAACCGGGACAAGAACTACGAGCAGTACTTC.

V gene TRBV27 combines with J gene TRBJ1-2, with D unclear. The germline gives CDR1 MNHEY, CDR2 SMNVEV (reference sequence). This CDR3 region has 11 residues. Trimming removed 6 bases from V and 6 bases from J, with 8 bases in between. The CDR3 bases are TGTGCCAGCAGATCCTTCAATGGCTACACCTTC. Residues: CASRSFNGYTF.

V usage is TRBV7-8 and J usage is TRBJ2-7; TRBD1 matches 7 bases. Germline lookup yields CDR1 SGHVS and CDR2 FQNEAQ. The length of the CDR3 is 14 residues. Trimming cost V 7 bases and J 0 bases; bases outside gene matches: 6. The CDR3 bases are TGTGCCAGCACCAGGGACAGAGTCTCCTACGAGCAGTACTTC. Translation gives CASTRDRVSYEQYF.

The chain recombines TRBV2 with TRBJ2-1; either TRBD1 or TRBD2 may fit D (5 bases each). This CDR3 region has 17 residues. Between the trimmed V and J ends, which lost 2 bases and 5 bases, there was a span of 19 bases. The V gene's germline CDR1 is SNHLY and CDR2 FYNNEI. The CDR3 protein is CASSESLLGQGHNEQFF. CDR3 nucleotides: TGTGCCAGCAGTGAATCCCTCCTAGGGCAGGGACACAATGAGCAGTTCTTC.

This clone was seen only a few times. V gene TRBV7-9 combines with J gene TRBJ1-1, with no clear D. The germline CDR1 and CDR2 sequences are SEHNR and FQNEAQ (reference sequence). CDR3 length equals 15 residues. Between the trimmed V and J ends, which lost 3 bases and 0 bases, there was a span of 11 bases. The CDR3 sequence is CASSFPGRLNTEAFF. CDR3 sequence (DNA): TGTGCCAGCAGCTTCCCGGGAAGACTGAACACTGAAGCTTTCTTT.

This clone occurred many times. The rearrangement links TRBV2 to TRBJ2-7; 11 bases line up with TRBD2. In germline, CDR1 is SNHLY, CDR2 FYNNEI. J lost 2 bases, V lost 4 bases, and 4 bases had no gene match. The CDR3 spans 15 residues. CDR3 amino acids: CASSVSSGGPYEQYF. CDR3 nucleotides: TGTGCCAGCAGTGTATCTAGCGGGGGGCCCTACGAGCAGTACTTC.

V usage is TRBV4-1 and J usage is TRBJ2-7, with no clear D. The V and J ends lost 3 bases and 3 bases respectively, with 12 bases between them. The CDR3 is 14 residues long. CDR1 MGHRA and CDR2 YSYEKL come from the germline V gene. CDR3 region: CASSHSDGYYEQYF. CDR3 DNA sequence: TGCGCCAGCAGCCACTCGGACGGATACTACGAGCAGTACTTC.

CDR3 sequence (DNA): TGCGCCAGCAGCCGACCCGAAGGCCGGTATGGCTACACCTTC. Its protein product is CASSRPEGRYGYTF. The chain employs TRBV4-1 and TRBJ1-2; no definite D call. V was cut by 4 bases and J by 5 bases, with 14 bases left in between. The CDR3 is made up of 14 amino acids. Per germline, CDR1 MGHRA and CDR2 YSYEKL.

Within the sample, this clone is medium-sized. The gene calls are TRBV10-3 and TRBJ2-1, with D possibly being TRBD1 (6 bases). This CDR3 has 15 amino acids. Germline V CDR1 and CDR2: ENHRY, SYGVKD. V gave up 8 bases and J gave up 4 bases, with 18 bases separating them. CDR3 DNA sequence: TGTGCCATCCAGGAAGGACAGACACCTTACAATGAGCAGTTCTTC. Amino acid sequence: CAIQEGQTPYNEQFF.

This clone has more than one count but fewer than ten. This chain joins TRBV12-5 and TRBJ1-6; D is unresolved. Trimming took off 1 base at V and 7 bases at J, with 8 bases between the two ends. The CDR3 has 14 amino acids. Per germline, CDR1 LGHNT and CDR2 FRNRAP. CDR3 nucleotides: TGTGCTAGTGGTTTGGGTTTGGGCAATTCACCCCTCCACTTT. As protein: CASGLGLGNSPLHF.

The chain combines TRBV5-1 with TRBJ2-7; D gene uncertain. This CDR3 spans 13 amino acids. V dropped 0 bases and J dropped 3 bases, with 7 bases sitting between them. Germline V gene data show CDR1 as SGHRS and CDR2 as YFSETQ. CDR3 loop: CASSLDWRYEQYF. DNA for the CDR3: TGCGCCAGCAGCTTGGATTGGCGCTACGAGCAGTACTTC.